This T cell receptor beta chain was profiled in a study of glioma-infiltrating T cells. TCR alpha and beta CDR3 regions were amplified from RNA using iRepertoire nested multiplex PCR. TCRdb called the multiplex PCR reads again in MiXCR, with one record for every CDR3 protein. Altogether around 350,000 distinct CDR3 sequences are present, roughly two fifths being singletons, with the ten largest covering 9.5% to 15%. The V gene end was trimmed by 6 bases and the J gene end by 8 bases; junction bases not matched to a gene: 15. This CDR3 spans 15 amino acids. Germline loops: CDR1 MRHNA, CDR2 SNTAGT. The chain couples TRBV6-4 to TRBJ1-2; 7 bases are a match to TRBD1. This receptor was identified in a human donor with low-grade glioma or glioblastoma, undergoing nonglioma brain surgery, or in good health (not recorded which). Input material: glioma tissue, nonneoplastic brain tissue, or PBMCs (not recorded which). The CDR3 region has the DNA TGTGCCAGCAGAGCTGACAGGGAGGGACCGCACGGCTACACCTTC. Translating it yields CASRADREGPHGYTF.